The T cell receptor beta chain described here comes from a study of CD8 T cells in Susac syndrome. The germline V and J ends were trimmed by 0 bases and 0 bases, with 9 bases remaining between them. The CDR3 covers 16 residues. Per germline, CDR1 SGDLS and CDR2 YYNGEE. Reverse transcription of about 0.45 to 1 ug RNA used random hexamers. In TCRdb, the immunoSEQ multiplex PCR reads were re-called with MiXCR into one record per CDR3 protein. The top ten clones hold 0.26% of a sample with some 80,000 distinct CDR3 sequences, over 90% of them seen once. The study sequenced TCR beta in blood CD8+ and CD4+ T cells.

The chain links TRBV9 to TRBJ1-4; D is uncertain. What was sequenced was CD8+ T cells from PBMCs. The clonotype comes from a human donor in good health. The CDR3 reads CASSVGHQTTNEKLFF. DNA of the CDR3: TGTGCCAGCAGCGTAGGACACCAGACAACTAATGAAAAACTGTTTTTT.